This T cell receptor beta chain came from a study of spatial heterogeneity in lung cancer. Study details: Across tumor regions, counts of TCR transcripts showed a strong correlation with a T cell module score derived from matched bulk RNA-seq.

The CDR3 sequence is 15 residues long. From germline, CDR1 is KGHSH and CDR2 LQKENI. MiXCR was run by TCRdb on the 5' RACE reads, yielding one entry per CDR3 protein. The sample consists of some 11,000 distinct CDR3 sequences, roughly 5.2% of them appearing once. Note on this clonotype: What it binds is unknown. This may be a read error, as it is one base from a much larger clone. Being off target in a library aimed at alpha chains, this beta chain has a size of little meaning.

This sample's time point: sample taken at primary tumor resection. Donors were roughly 70 untreated early-stage non-small cell lung cancer patients. Unsorted tumor, nontumor lung tissue or cryopreserved PBMC supplied the whole RNA. Study conclusions and caveats: Regional and ubiquitous nonsynonymous mutations were tracked by counts of regional and ubiquitous expanded TCRs, respectively. Counts of expanded alpha and beta TCRs within tumors tracked the tumor nonsynonymous mutation count.

This clonotype was obtained from a male donor with early-stage non-small cell lung cancer. The chain uses TRBV18 and TRBJ2-1; 9 bases are shared with TRBD1. Specimen: lung tumor tissue, collected at surgery. This CDR3 reads CASLPPAGQGNELFF. The DNA of the CDR3 is TGTGCCAGCCTCCCCCCGGCGGGACAGGGAAATGAGCTGTTCTTC.